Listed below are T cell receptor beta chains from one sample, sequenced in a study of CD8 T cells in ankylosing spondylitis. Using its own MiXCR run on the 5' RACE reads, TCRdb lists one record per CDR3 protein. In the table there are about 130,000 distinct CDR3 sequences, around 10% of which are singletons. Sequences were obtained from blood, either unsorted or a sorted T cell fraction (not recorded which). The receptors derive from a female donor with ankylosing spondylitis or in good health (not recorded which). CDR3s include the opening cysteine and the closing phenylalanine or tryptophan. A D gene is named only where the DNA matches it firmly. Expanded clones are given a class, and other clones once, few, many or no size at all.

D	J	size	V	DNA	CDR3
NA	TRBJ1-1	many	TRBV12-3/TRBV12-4	TGTGCCAGCAGTTCGATCGACGGTGAAGCTTTCTTT	CASSSIDGEAFF
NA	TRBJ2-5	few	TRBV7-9	TGTGCCAGCAGCTCGTTGCCGGGACACCAAGAGACCCAGTACTTC	CASSSLPGHQETQYF
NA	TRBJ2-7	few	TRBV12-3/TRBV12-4	TGTGCCAGCAGTGGACAGCCAAATTACGAGCAGTACTTC	CASSGQPNYEQYF
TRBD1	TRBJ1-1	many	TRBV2	TGTGCCGGGGAAAAGGACAGGGACCATGAAGCTTTCTTT	CAGEKDRDHEAFF
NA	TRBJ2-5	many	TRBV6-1	TGTGCCAGCAGCCAACAGGGCGATAGGACCCAGTACTTC	CASSQQGDRTQYF
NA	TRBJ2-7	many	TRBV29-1	TGCAGCGTTGAAGATCAAGGGGGGACATCCTACGAGCAGTACTTC	CSVEDQGGTSYEQYF
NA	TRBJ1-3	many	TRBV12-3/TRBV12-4	TGTGCCAGCAGTTTTAGTCAGGGGTATAACACCATATATTTT	CASSFSQGYNTIYF
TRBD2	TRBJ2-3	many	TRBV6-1	TGTGCCAGCAGCACCTATACCCGGACTAGCGGGAGGGCTTGGGATACGCAGTATTTT	CASSTYTRTSGRAWDTQYF
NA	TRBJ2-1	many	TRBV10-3	TGTGCCATCAGCGACAACTGGGGGGCCAGCTCCTACAATGAGCAGTTCTTC	CAISDNWGASSYNEQFF
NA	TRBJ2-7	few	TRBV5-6	TGTGCCAGCAGCCCCCCGTCTCATTTCGAGCAGTACTTC	CASSPPSHFEQYF
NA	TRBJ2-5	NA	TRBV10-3	TGTGCCATCAGTGGCCTACTAGGGGCCCAAGAGACCCGGTACTTC	CAISGLLGAQETRYF
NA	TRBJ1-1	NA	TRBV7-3	TGTGCCAGCAGCTTAACGGAGGAGTGGGGTGAAGCTTTCTTT	CASSLTEEWGEAFF
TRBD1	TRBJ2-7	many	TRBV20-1	TGCAGTGCTAGGCGACAGGGGGCAAGCTACGAGCAGTACTTC	CSARRQGASYEQYF
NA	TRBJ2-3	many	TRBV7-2	TGTGCCAGCAGCTTAGTGCGGGTCCTATCTCGGGATACGCAGTATTTT	CASSLVRVLSRDTQYF
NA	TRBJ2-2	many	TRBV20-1	TGCAGTGCTATAGGGCAGGTGAACACCGGGGAGCTGTTTTTT	CSAIGQVNTGELFF
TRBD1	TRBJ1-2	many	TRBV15	TGTGCCACCAGCAGAGTAACAGGGGGCCTCTATGGCTACACCTTC	CATSRVTGGLYGYTF
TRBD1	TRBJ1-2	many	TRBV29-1	TGCAGCGTTGCCAGGGGGGCTTTTGATGGCTACACCTTC	CSVARGAFDGYTF
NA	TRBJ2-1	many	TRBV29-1	TGCAGCGTTGTCCGGGGGGCGGATTTGCAGTTCTTC	CSVVRGADLQFF
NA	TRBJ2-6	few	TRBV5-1	TGCGCCAGCAGCTTGGGAGTAATCCCTGGGGCCAACGTCCTGACTTTC	CASSLGVIPGANVLTF
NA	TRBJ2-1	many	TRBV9	TGTGCCAGCAGCGTAGCTCTTCGGGGGCGGACCTACAATGAGCAGTTCTTC	CASSVALRGRTYNEQFF
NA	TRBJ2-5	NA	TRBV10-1	TGCGCCAGCAGTGAGTCAGCTGGACAAGAGACCCAGTACTTC	CASSESAGQETQYF
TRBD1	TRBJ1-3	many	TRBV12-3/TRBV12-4	TGTGCCAGCGAATGGACAGGGGTAAACACCATATATTTT	CASEWTGVNTIYF
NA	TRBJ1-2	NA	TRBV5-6	TGTGCCAGCAGCCTGGCCGGGGGCATGAACTATGGCTACACCTTC	CASSLAGGMNYGYTF
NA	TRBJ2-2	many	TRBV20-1	TGCAGTGCTAGAAGCCGGGGAGGGAACACCGGGGAGCTGTTTTTT	CSARSRGGNTGELFF
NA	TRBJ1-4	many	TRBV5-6	TGTGCCAGCAGCGACCGACAGACTAATGAAAAACTGTTTTTT	CASSDRQTNEKLFF
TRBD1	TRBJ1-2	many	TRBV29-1	TGCAGCGTTGAACCTGACAGGGGATTTGGTTACACCTTC	CSVEPDRGFGYTF
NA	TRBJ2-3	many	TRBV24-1	TGTGCCACCAGTGATTTCGTACAGTTGAAGAGCACAGATACGCAGTATTTT	CATSDFVQLKSTDTQYF
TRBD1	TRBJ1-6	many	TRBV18	TGTGCCAGCTCACCTCCGGGACAGAGCTCCTATAATTCACCCCTCCACTTT	CASSPPGQSSYNSPLHF
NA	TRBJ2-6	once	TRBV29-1	TGCAGCGTTCCCGGCGACGACAGCTCTGGGGCCAACGTCCTGACTTTC	CSVPGDDSSGANVLTF
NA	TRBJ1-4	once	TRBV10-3	TGTGCCATCAGTGAGTCTCGAGGGCGTGAAAAACTGTTTTTT	CAISESRGREKLFF
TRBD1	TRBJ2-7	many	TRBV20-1	TGCAGTGTAGGTAGGGGGCAGGCCTACGAGCAGTACTTC	CSVGRGQAYEQYF
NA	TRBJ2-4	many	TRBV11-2	TGTGCCAGCAGCTTACGGGGGGCGGGTTCTAGCATCCCCAAAAACATTCAGTACTTC	CASSLRGAGSSIPKNIQYF
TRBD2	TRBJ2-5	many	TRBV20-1	TGCAGTGCTGAGGGACTAGCCCAAGAGACCCAGTACTTC	CSAEGLAQETQYF
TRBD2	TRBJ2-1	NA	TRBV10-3	TGTGCCATCAGCGGGACTAGCGGGGGGGATGAGCAGTTCTTC	CAISGTSGGDEQFF
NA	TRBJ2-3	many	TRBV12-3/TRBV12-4	TGTGCCAGCACCCACGGGGATACGCAGTATTTT	CASTHGDTQYF
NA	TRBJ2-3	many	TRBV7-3	TGTGCCAGCAGCTCTCAGGGTCAAACTTTCACAGATACGCAGTATTTT	CASSSQGQTFTDTQYF
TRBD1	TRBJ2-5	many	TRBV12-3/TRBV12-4	TGTGCCAGCAGCTGGGACAGGGGGAAAGGAGAGACCCAGTACTTC	CASSWDRGKGETQYF
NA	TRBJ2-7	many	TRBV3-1	TGTGCCAGCAGCCAAGAAGGGGCAGGGGCCTACGAGCAGTACTTC	CASSQEGAGAYEQYF
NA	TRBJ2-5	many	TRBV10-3	TGTGCCATCAGTGAGTATGGTGAAGAGACCCAGTACTTC	CAISEYGEETQYF
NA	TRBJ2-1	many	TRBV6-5	TGTGCCAGCAGTTACCGGTGGAACAATGAGCAGTTCTTC	CASSYRWNNEQFF
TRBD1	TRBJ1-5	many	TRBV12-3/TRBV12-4	TGTGCCAGCAGTTTAGGGACAGGGGACCAGCCCCAGCATTTT	CASSLGTGDQPQHF
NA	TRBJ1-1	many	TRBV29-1	TGCAGCGTTTCGGAGGGGACCGGGGGAGCTTTCTTT	CSVSEGTGGAFF
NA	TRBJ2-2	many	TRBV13	TGTGCCACCGACCCCGCGAACACCGGGGAGCTGTTTTTT	CATDPANTGELFF
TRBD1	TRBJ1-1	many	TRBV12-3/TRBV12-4	TGTGCCAGCAGCCGACCGACAGGGCGGGGGAACACTGAAGCTTTCTTT	CASSRPTGRGNTEAFF
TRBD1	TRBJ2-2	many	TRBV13	TGTGCCAGCAGCCCCGGGATCTACAGGGGGACCGGGGAGCTGTTTTTT	CASSPGIYRGTGELFF
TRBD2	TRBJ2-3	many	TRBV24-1	TGTGCCACCAGTGATTTGCATACTCCGGGAGGGAGCACAGATACGCAGTATTTT	CATSDLHTPGGSTDTQYF
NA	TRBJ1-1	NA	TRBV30	TGTGCCTGGAGTACCGGGGTGAACACTGAAGCTTTCTTT	CAWSTGVNTEAFF
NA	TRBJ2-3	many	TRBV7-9	TGTGCCTCCCGTGGGCTAGCAGGAGATACGCAGTATTTT	CASRGLAGDTQYF
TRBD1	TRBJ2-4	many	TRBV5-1	TGCGCCAGCAGCTTGGAGGGACAGGGAAACATTCAGTACTTC	CASSLEGQGNIQYF